These 20 T cell receptor beta chains were sequenced from one sample in a study of blood T cell repertoires in COVID-19 (dated by TCRdb to the early 2020s). Library preparation employed the immunoSEQ multiplex PCR assay. Drawn from immuneACCESS, this table holds only the in-frame rearrangements with V and J called that TCRdb kept. Clones are partly lost; checked studies trace under half to an unresolved V gene and leave the rest unexplained. In this sample the table shows roughly 180,000 clones, 70% to 80% of which occur a single time. The leading ten clones occupy 8.6% of the sample. The specimen sequenced was peripheral blood. The receptors here all came from a woman in her fifties or sixties with active or convalescent COVID-19.

The sample holds a few counts of this clone. The chain employs TRBV3-1 (or the pseudogene TRBV3-2) and TRBJ2-7; D is unclear. This CDR3 is built from 13 residues. V lost 5 bases and J 7 bases, leaving 15 bases between the germline ends. CDR1 LGHDT and CDR2 YNNKEL come from the germline V gene (reference sequence). CDR3 protein: CASSKRSSQEQYF. As DNA, the CDR3 is TGTGCCAGCAGCAAAAGATCCAGTCAGGAGCAGTACTTC.

This clone was recorded at least ten times. This chain joins TRBV2 and TRBJ1-4; TRBD1 aligns across 8 bases. Germline trimming cut 5 bases from V and 7 bases from J; bases unmatched to any gene: 9. The germline gives CDR1 SNHLY, CDR2 FYNNEI. CDR3 length: 15 residues. The CDR3 DNA is TGTGCCAGCAGTTTCCAGGGGGCGTTTGGTGAAAAACTGTTTTTT. It translates to CASSFQGAFGEKLFF.

The genes are TRBV9 and TRBJ2-2; 7 nucleotides align to TRBD2. CDR3 length: 15 amino acids. The V gene end was trimmed by 7 bases and the J gene end by 2 bases; junction bases not matched to a gene: 8. The germline V gene has CDR1 SGDLS and CDR2 YYNGEE. The CDR3: CASGGRGRNTGELFF. The CDR3 nucleotides read TGTGCCAGCGGTGGGCGCGGGAGAAACACCGGGGAGCTGTTTTTT. Full variable domain (rest looked up from reference TRBV9 and TRBJ2-2): DSGVTQTPKHLITATGQRVTLRCSPRSGDLSVYWYQQSLDQGLQFLIQYYNGEERAKGNILERFSAQQFPDLHSELNLSSLELGDSALYFCASGGRGRNTGELFFGEGSRLTVL.

Ten or more counts support this clone. The chain links TRBV18 to TRBJ1-1, with D unresolved. The CDR3 is 13 residues long. CDR1 is KGHSH, CDR2 LQKENI, per germline. V gave up 3 bases and J gave up 7 bases, with 12 bases separating them. CDR3 coding DNA: TGTGCCAGCTCACCGTCGGGAGTGATTGAAGCTTTCTTT. Translating gives CASSPSGVIEAFF. The full variable domain, completed using reference TRBV18 and TRBJ1-1, is NAGVMQNPRHLVRRRGQEARLRCSPMKGHSHVYWYRQLPEEGLKFMVYLQKENIIDESGMPKERFSAEFPKEGPSILRIQQVVRGDSAAYFCASSPSGVIEAFFGQGTRLTVV.

This sequence joins TRBV5-1 and TRBJ1-3; TRBD1 is a possible D gene (6 bases). Trimming took off 3 bases at V and 2 bases at J, with 18 bases between the two ends. The CDR3 consists of 17 residues. The germline gives CDR1 SGHRS, CDR2 YFSETQ. The CDR3: CASSSAPGGGTGNTIYF. The CDR3 coding sequence is TGCGCCAGCAGCTCGGCCCCGGGGGGGGGCACTGGAAACACCATATATTTT.

V usage is TRBV2 and J usage is TRBJ2-3; TRBD1 agrees at 11 bases. With V trimmed by 6 bases and J by 0 bases, 11 bases remained unmatched. Germline-derived CDR1 and CDR2 are SNHLY and FYNNEI. The CDR3 loop spans 18 amino acids. CDR3: CASRGQGVGTPSTDTQYF. CDR3 sequence (DNA): TGTGCCAGCAGGGGACAGGGGGTCGGAACCCCTAGCACAGATACGCAGTATTTT.

The table lists this clone with a count of one. The chain combines TRBV4-3 with TRBJ2-7; 12 bases fit TRBD1. V was pared by 3 bases and J by 9 bases, with 9 bases of the junction left unmatched. Germline CDR1 reads LGHNA; CDR2 reads YSLEER. CDR3 length equals 15 residues. As DNA, the CDR3 is TGCGCCAGCAGCCAGACCGGGACAGGGGGCGGTCGGCAGTACTTC. Protein sequence: CASSQTGTGGGRQYF.

This clone was counted a single time. The rearrangement uses TRBV4-2 and TRBJ2-5; tentatively, D is TRBD1 (6 bases). Deletions cut 1 base from V and 0 bases from J, with 9 bases between. Germline V gives CDR1 LGHNA, CDR2 YNFKEQ. The CDR3 sequence is 15 residues long. The CDR3 region is CASSQVQGYQETQYF. The CDR3 DNA follows: TGTGCCAGCAGCCAAGTGCAGGGGTACCAAGAGACCCAGTACTTC.

The chain joins TRBV5-6 to TRBJ2-2, with a weak D call TRBD2 (5 bases). Germline V lookup: CDR1 SGHDT, CDR2 YYEEEE. CDR3 length equals 15 residues. V dropped 4 bases and J dropped 8 bases, with 18 bases sitting between them. The CDR3 coding sequence is TGTGCCAGCAGCCCCCTGAGGGAGTTGATGGGGGAGCTGTTTTTT. This sequence encodes CASSPLRELMGELFF.

This clone was detected a few times. The V and J genes are TRBV7-9 and TRBJ1-6; TRBD1 might be the D (5 bases). Germline loops: CDR1 SEHNR, CDR2 FQNEAQ (reference sequence). CDR3 length: 15 amino acids. Between the trimmed V and J ends, which lost 0 bases and 9 bases, there was a span of 12 bases. CDR3 loop: CASSLALGEGSPLHF. CDR3 bases: TGTGCCAGCAGCTTAGCACTAGGGGAGGGTTCACCCCTCCACTTT.

This clone has just a few counts. The chain couples TRBV19 to TRBJ1-2, with TRBD1 identical over 8 bases. Germline V gene lookup returns CDR1 LNHDA and CDR2 SQIVND (reference sequence). Trimming took 3 bases from V and 8 from J; bases not matched to a gene: 2. The CDR3 contains 12 residues. In DNA, the CDR3 is TGTGCCAGTAGTATCGACAGGGGAGGCTACACCTTC. Amino acid sequence: CASSIDRGGYTF.

The rearrangement uses TRBV7-2 and TRBJ1-2; 11 nucleotides align to TRBD1. The germline gives CDR1 SGHTA, CDR2 FQGNSA. J was trimmed by 5 bases and V by 3 bases; bases with no gene match: 2. This CDR3 spans 14 amino acids. The CDR3, as DNA: TGTGCCAGCAGCTTCGGGACAGGGGGATATGGCTACACCTTC. It yields the protein CASSFGTGGYGYTF.

This chain uses TRBV11-2 with TRBJ2-3, with 8 bases matching TRBD2. The CDR3 is 15 residues long. Germline lookup yields CDR1 SGHAT and CDR2 FQNNGV. Losses at the gene ends were 6 bases for V and 0 bases for J; bases not matched to a gene: 5. The DNA for the CDR3 is TGTGCCAGCAGGCAAAGCGGGAGTAGCACAGATACGCAGTATTTT. It encodes CASRQSGSSTDTQYF.

The chain carries TRBV27 and TRBJ1-4, with TRBD1 identical over 9 bases. Germline lookup yields CDR1 MNHEY and CDR2 SMNVEV (reference sequence). CDR3 size: 17 residues. Trimming cost V 6 bases and J 0 bases; bases outside gene matches: 8. The CDR3 is CASSPLTGGATNEKLFF. CDR3 DNA sequence: TGTGCCAGCAGCCCACTTACAGGGGGCGCAACTAATGAAAAACTGTTTTTT. Using reference TRBV27 and TRBJ1-4 for the parts outside the CDR3, the full variable domain is EAQVTQNPRYLITVTGKKLTVTCSQNMNHEYMSWYRQDPGLGLRQIYYSMNVEVTDKGDVPEGYKVSRKEKRNFPLILESPSPNQTSLYFCASSPLTGGATNEKLFFGSGTQLSVL.

The J gene is TRBJ2-7, the V gene TRBV7-8; 10 nucleotides agree with TRBD2. The J segment lost 10 bases and the V segment lost 1 base, leaving 7 bases of the junction unmatched. The CDR3 totals 14 residues. Germline CDR1 and CDR2: SGHVS and FQNEAQ. The CDR3 coding sequence is TGTGCCAGCAGCTTAGATAGTGGACTAGCGGCTCAGTACTTC. This encodes CASSLDSGLAAQYF.

J is TRBJ1-3 and V is TRBV6-6; D not resolved. This CDR3 is built from 14 residues. Trimming cost V 8 bases and J 2 bases, with 13 bases left between them. Germline V CDR1 and CDR2: MNHNY, SVGAGI (reference sequence). The CDR3 nucleotides are TGTGCCAGCGGAGTTGAGGGTACTGGAAACACCATATATTTT. Translation: CASGVEGTGNTIYF.

On this clone: Additional DNA sequences in this sample encode the identical CDR3. The chain carries TRBV5-5 and TRBJ2-2; TRBD1 is a possible D gene (5 bases). The CDR3 sequence is 14 residues long. Germline CDR1 is SGHKS and CDR2 is YYEKEE (reference sequence). Trimming stripped 4 bases from V and 1 base from J, with 8 bases between. DNA for the CDR3: TGTGCCAGCAGCCTCGGACAGAACACCGGGGAGCTGTTTTTT. Encoded protein: CASSLGQNTGELFF.

This chain links TRBV3-1 (or the pseudogene TRBV3-2) with TRBJ1-6; 7 positions match TRBD1. V lost 0 bases to trimming and J lost 4 bases; unmatched junction nucleotides: 6. This CDR3 comprises 17 residues. Germline V gives CDR1 LGHDT, CDR2 YNNKEL (reference sequence). The CDR3 loop is CASSQDGAGGYNSPLHF. The CDR3 region has the DNA TGTGCCAGCAGCCAAGATGGAGCAGGGGGATATAATTCACCCCTCCACTTT.

The V gene is TRBV19, the J gene TRBJ1-3; D call uncertain. This CDR3 contains 14 residues. Trimming took off 3 bases at V and 1 base at J, with 7 bases between the two ends. CDR1 is LNHDA, CDR2 SQIVND, per germline (reference sequence). CDR3 DNA: TGTGCCAGTAGTATCTTAGATTCTGGAAACACCATATATTTT. It encodes CASSILDSGNTIYF.

This chain connects TRBV5-1 to TRBJ2-1; D might be TRBD2 (6 bases). CDR1 SGHRS and CDR2 YFSETQ come from the germline V gene. Trimming left V 0 bases short and J 0 bases short, with 7 bases between. The length of the CDR3 is 15 residues. The CDR3 region is CASSLAGSSYNEQFF. CDR3 DNA sequence: TGCGCCAGCAGCTTGGCCGGGAGCTCCTACAATGAGCAGTTCTTC.